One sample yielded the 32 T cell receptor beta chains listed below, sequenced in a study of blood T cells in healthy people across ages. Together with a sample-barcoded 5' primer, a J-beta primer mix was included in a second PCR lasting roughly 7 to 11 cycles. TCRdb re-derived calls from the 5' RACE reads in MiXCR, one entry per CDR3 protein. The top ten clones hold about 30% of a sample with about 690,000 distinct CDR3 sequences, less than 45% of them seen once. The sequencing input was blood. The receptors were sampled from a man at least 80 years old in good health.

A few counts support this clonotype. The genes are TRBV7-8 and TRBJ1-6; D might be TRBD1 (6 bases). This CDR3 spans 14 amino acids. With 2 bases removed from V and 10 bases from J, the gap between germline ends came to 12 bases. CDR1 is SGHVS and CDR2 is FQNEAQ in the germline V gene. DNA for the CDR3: TGTGCCAGCAGCTTACAGGGGAGTGGGTCACCCCTCCACTTT. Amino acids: CASSLQGSGSPLHF.

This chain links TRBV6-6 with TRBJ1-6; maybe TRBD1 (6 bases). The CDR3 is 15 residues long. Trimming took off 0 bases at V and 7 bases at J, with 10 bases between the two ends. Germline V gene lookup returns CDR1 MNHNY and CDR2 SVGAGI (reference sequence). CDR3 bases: TGTGCCAGCAGTTACTCAAGGACAGTGAATTCACCCCTCCACTTT. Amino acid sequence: CASSYSRTVNSPLHF.

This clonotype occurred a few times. The CDR3 spells CASSPGTSDPEQYF. The CDR3 nucleotides read TGTGCCAGCAGCCCAGGGACTAGCGACCCGGAGCAGTACTTC. The V and J genes are TRBV3-1 and TRBJ2-7, with 10 bases matching TRBD2. The CDR3 runs 14 residues. Germline-derived CDR1 and CDR2 are LGHDT and YNNKEL (reference sequence). With V trimmed by 4 bases and J by 7 bases, 7 bases remained unmatched.

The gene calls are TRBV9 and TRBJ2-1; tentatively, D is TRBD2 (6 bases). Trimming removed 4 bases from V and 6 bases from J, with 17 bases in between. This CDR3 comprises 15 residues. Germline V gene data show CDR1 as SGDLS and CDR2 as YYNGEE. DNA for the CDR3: TGTGCCAGCAGCCTTACGTGGCGGGGTCTCAATGAGCAGTTCTTC. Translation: CASSLTWRGLNEQFF.

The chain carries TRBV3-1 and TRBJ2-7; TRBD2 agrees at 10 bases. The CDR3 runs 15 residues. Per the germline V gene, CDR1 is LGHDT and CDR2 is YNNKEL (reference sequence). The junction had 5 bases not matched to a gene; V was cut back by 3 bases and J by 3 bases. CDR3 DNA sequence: TGTGCCAGCAGCCAGGGGACTAGCGATCTCTACGAGCAGTACTTC. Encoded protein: CASSQGTSDLYEQYF.

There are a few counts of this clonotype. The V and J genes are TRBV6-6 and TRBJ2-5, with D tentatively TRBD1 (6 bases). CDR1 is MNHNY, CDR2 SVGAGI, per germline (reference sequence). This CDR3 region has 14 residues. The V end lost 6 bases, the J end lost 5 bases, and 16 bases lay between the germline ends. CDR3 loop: CASSKQGVQETQYF. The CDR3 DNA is TGTGCCAGCAGCAAACAGGGCGTTCAGGAGACCCAGTACTTC.

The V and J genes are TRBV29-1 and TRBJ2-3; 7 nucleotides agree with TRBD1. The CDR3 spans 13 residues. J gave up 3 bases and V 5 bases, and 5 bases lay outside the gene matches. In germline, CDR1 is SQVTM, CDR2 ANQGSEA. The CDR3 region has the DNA TGCAGCGTTACCGGGACAGCTACAGATACGCAGTATTTT. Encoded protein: CSVTGTATDTQYF.

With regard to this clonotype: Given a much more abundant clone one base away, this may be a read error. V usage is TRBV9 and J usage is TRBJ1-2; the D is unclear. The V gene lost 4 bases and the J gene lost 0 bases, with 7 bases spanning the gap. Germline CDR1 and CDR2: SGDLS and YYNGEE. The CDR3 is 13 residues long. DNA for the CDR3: TGTGCCAGCAGCACCCAAGCTAACTATGGCTACACCTTC. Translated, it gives CASSTQANYGYTF.

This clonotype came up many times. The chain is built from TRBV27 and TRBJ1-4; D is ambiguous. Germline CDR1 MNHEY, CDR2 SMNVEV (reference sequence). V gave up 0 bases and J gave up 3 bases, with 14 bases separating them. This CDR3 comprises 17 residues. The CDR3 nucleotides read TGTGCCAGCAGTTTATCTCTTCTGGGCTCGGCTAATGAAAAACTGTTTTTT. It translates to CASSLSLLGSANEKLFF. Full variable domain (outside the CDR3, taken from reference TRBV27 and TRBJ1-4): EAQVTQNPRYLITVTGKKLTVTCSQNMNHEYMSWYRQDPGLGLRQIYYSMNVEVTDKGDVPEGYKVSRKEKRNFPLILESPSPNQTSLYFCASSLSLLGSANEKLFFGSGTQLSVL.

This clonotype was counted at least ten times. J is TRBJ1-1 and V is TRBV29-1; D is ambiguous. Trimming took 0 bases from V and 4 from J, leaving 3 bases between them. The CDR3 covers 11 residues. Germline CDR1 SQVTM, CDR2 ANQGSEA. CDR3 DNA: TGCAGCGTTGAAGACCCCACTGAAGCTTTCTTT. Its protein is CSVEDPTEAFF.

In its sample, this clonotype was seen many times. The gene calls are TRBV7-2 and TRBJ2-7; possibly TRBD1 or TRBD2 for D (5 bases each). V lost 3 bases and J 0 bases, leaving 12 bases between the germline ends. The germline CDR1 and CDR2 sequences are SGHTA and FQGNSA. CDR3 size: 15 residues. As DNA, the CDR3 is TGTGCCAGCAGCTTGTCGCCAGGGACCTCCTACGAGCAGTACTTC. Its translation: CASSLSPGTSYEQYF.

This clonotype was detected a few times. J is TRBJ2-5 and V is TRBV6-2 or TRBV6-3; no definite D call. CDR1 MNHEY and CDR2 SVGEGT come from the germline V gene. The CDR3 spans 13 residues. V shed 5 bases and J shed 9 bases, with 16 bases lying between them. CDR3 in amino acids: CASSPSSAAAQYF. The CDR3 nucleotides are TGTGCCAGCAGTCCAAGTTCAGCTGCGGCCCAGTACTTC.

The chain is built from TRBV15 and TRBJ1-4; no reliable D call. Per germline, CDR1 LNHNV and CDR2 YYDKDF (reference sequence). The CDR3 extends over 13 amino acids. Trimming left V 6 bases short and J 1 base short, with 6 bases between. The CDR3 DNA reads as TGTGCCACCAGAAGGCGAACTAATGAAAAACTGTTTTTT. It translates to CATRRRTNEKLFF.

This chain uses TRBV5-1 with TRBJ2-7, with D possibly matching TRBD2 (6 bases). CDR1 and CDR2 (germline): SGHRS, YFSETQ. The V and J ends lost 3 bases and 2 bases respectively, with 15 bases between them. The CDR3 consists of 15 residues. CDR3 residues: CASSSRGIVTYEQYF. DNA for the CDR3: TGCGCCAGCAGCTCACGGGGGATCGTGACCTACGAGCAGTACTTC.

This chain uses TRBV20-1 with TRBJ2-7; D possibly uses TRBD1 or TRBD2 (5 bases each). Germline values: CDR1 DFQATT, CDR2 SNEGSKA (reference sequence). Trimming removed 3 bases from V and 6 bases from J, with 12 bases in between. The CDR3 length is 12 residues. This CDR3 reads CSASRQGVEQYF. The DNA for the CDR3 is TGCAGTGCTAGTCGGCAGGGAGTCGAGCAGTACTTC.

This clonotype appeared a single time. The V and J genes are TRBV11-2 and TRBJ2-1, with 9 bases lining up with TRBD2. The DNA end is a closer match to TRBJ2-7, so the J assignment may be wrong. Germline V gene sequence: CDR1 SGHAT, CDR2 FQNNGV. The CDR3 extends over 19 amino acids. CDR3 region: CASSPPRGSGRSSYNEQYF. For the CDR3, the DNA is TGTGCCAGCAGCCCACCCCGAGGTAGCGGGAGAAGCTCCTACAATGAGCAGTACTTC.

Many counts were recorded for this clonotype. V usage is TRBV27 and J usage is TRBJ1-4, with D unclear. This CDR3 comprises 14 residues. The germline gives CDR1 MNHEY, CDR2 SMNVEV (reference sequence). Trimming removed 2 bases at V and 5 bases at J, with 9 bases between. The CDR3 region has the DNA TGTGCCAGCAGTTTAAGAAGTCCAAATGAAAAACTGTTTTTT. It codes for CASSLRSPNEKLFF.

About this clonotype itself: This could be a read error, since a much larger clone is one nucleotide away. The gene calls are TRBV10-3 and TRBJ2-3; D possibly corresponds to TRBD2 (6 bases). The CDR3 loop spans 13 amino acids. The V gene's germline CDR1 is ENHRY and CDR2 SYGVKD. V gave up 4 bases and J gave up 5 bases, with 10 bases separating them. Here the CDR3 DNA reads TGTGCCATCAGTGCGGGAGAAATAGATACGCAGTATTTT. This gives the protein CAISAGEIDTQYF.

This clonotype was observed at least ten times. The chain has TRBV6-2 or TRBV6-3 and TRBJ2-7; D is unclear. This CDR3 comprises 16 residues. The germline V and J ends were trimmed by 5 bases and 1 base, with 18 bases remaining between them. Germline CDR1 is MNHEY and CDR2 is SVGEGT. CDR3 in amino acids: CASSQEALLSSYEQYF. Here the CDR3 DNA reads TGTGCCAGCAGTCAAGAAGCCTTGCTATCATCCTACGAGCAGTACTTC.

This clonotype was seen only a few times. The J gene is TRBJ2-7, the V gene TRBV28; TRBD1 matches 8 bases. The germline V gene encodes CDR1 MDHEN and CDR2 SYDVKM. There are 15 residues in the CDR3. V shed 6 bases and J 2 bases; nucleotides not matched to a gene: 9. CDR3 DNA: TGTGCCAGCAGCCCTATGGCAGGGGGCCCCTACGAGCAGTACTTC. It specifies CASSPMAGGPYEQYF.

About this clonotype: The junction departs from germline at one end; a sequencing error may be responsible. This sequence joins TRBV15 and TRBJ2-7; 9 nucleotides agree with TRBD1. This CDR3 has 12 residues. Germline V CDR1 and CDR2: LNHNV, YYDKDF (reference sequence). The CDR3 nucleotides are TGTGTCACCAGCAGGACAGGGGAAGAGCAGTACTTC. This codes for CVTSRTGEEQYF.

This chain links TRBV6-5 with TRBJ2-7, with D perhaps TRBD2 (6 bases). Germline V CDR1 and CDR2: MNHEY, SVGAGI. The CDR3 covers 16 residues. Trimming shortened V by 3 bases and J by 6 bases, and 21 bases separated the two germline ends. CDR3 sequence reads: CASSYSRGLTGSEQYF. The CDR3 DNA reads TGTGCCAGCAGTTATTCGCGGGGCCTGACCGGTTCCGAGCAGTACTTC.

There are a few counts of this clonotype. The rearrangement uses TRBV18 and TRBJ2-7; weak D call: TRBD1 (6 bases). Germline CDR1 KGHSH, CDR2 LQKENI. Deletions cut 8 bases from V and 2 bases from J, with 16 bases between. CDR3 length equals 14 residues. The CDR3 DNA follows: TGTGCCAGCACTGGACAGACAGCCACCTACGAGCAGTACTTC. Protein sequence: CASTGQTATYEQYF.

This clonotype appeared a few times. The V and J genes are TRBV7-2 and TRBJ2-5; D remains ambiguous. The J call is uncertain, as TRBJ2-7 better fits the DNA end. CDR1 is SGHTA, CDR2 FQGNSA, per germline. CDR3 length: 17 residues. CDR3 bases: TGTGCCAGCAGCCCGACTGGCCCGGGTTTTCCATTGTACGAGCAGTACTTC. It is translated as CASSPTGPGFPLYEQYF.

CDR3 coding DNA: TGTGCCAGCAGCTTAGTTGGGACTAGCACAGATACGCAGTATTTT. Protein: CASSLVGTSTDTQYF. The J gene is TRBJ2-3, the V gene TRBV7-2, with D perhaps matching TRBD2 (6 bases). This CDR3 has 15 amino acids. V was trimmed by 1 base and J by 0 bases, leaving 8 bases between them. Germline loops: CDR1 SGHTA, CDR2 FQGNSA. Full variable domain (rest looked up from reference TRBV7-2 and TRBJ2-3): GAGVSQSPSNKVTEKGKDVELRCDPISGHTALYWYRQSLGQGLEFLIYFQGNSAPDKSGLPSDRFSAERTGGSVSTLTIQRTQQEDSAVYLCASSLVGTSTDTQYFGPGTRLTVL.

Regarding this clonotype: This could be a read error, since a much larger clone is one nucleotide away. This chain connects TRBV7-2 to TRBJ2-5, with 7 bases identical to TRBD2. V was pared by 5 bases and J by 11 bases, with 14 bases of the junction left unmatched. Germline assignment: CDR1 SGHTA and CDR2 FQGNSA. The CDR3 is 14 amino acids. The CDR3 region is CASSRIRDYTEQYF. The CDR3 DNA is TGTGCCAGCAGCCGCATTCGGGACTACACTGAGCAGTACTTC.

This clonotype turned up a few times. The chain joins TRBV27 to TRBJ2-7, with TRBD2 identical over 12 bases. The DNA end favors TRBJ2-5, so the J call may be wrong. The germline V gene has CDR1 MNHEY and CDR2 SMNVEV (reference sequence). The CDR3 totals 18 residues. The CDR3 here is CASSLGKGTSGRRETQYF. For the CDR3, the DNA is TGTGCCAGCAGCTTAGGAAAAGGCACTAGCGGGAGGAGGGAGACCCAGTACTTC.

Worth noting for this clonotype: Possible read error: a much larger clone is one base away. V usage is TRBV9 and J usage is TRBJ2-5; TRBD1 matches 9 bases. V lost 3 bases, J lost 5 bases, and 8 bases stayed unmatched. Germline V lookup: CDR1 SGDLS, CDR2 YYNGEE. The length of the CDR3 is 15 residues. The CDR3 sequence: CASSGGQGTGETQYF. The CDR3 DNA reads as TGTGCCAGCAGCGGGGGACAGGGCACCGGGGAGACCCAGTACTTC. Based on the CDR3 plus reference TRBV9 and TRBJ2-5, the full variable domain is DSGVTQTPKHLITATGQRVTLRCSPRSGDLSVYWYQQSLDQGLQFLIQYYNGEERAKGNILERFSAQQFPDLHSELNLSSLELGDSALYFCASSGGQGTGETQYFGPGTRLLVL.

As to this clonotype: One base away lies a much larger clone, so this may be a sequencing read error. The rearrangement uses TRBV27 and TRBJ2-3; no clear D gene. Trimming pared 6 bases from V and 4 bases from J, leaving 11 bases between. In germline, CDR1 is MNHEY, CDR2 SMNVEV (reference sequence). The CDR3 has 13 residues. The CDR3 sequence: CASRLRAPDTQYF. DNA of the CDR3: TGTGCCAGCAGACTACGAGCTCCAGATACGCAGTATTTT.

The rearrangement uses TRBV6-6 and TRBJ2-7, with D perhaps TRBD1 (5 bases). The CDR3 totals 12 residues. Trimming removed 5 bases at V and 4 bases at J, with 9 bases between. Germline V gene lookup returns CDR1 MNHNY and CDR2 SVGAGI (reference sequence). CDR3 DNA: TGTGCCAGCAGTCCCCGGACATACGAGCAGTACTTC. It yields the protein CASSPRTYEQYF.

This CDR3 is CASTITLNTEAFF. CDR3 sequence (DNA): TGTGCCAGCACTATAACCTTGAACACTGAAGCTTTCTTT. The chain recombines TRBV2 with TRBJ1-1; D unclear. The CDR3 extends over 13 amino acids. V was clipped by 7 bases and J by 0 bases, with 9 bases between them. Germline CDR1 is SNHLY and CDR2 is FYNNEI. Using reference TRBV2 and TRBJ1-1 for the parts outside the CDR3, the full variable domain is EPEVTQTPSHQVTQMGQEVILRCVPISNHLYFYWYRQILGQKVEFLVSFYNNEISEKSEIFDDQFSVERPDGSNFTLKIRSTKLEDSAMYFCASTITLNTEAFFGQGTRLTVV.

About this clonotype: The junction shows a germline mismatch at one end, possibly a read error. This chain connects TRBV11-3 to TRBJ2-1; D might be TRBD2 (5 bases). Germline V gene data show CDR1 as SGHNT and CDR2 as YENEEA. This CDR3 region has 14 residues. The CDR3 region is CASSLDGVANEQFF. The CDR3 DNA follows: TGCGCCAGCAGCTTAGACGGGGTGGCCAATGAGCAGTTCTTC. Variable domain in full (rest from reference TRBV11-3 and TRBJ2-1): EAGVVQSPRYKIIEKKQPVAFWCNPISGHNTLYWYLQNLGQGPELLIRYENEEAVDDSQLPKDRFSAERLKGVDSTLKIQPAELGDSAVYLCASSLDGVANEQFFGPGTRLTVL.